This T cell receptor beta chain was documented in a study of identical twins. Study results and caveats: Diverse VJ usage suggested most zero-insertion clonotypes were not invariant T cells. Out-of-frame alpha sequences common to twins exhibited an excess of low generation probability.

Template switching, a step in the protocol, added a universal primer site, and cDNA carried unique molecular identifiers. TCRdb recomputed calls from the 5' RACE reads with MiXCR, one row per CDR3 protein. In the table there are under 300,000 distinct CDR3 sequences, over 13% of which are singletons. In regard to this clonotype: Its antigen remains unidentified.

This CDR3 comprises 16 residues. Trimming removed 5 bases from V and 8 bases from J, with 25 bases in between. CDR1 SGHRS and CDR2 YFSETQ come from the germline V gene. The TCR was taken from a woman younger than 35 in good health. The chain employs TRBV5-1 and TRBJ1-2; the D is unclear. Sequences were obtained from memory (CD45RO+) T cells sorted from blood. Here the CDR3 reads CASRTETGDYRKGYTF. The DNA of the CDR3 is TGCGCCAGCAGAACTGAGACCGGTGATTATCGTAAAGGCTACACCTTC.